This T cell receptor (beta chain) is from a study of T cells in Graves' hyperthyroidism and ophthalmopathy. Germline V gene lookup returns CDR1 LNHNV and CDR2 YYDKDF (reference sequence). The CDR3 has 15 residues. TCR beta CDR3 region amplification was performed from RNA transcripts. TCR CDR3 regions were first amplified by RT-PCR with HTBI primers. TCRdb re-called the multiplex PCR reads through MiXCR, storing one row per CDR3 protein. The table has nearly 600,000 distinct CDR3 sequences, approximately 13% seen once; the top ten hold 5.8%. As concerns this clonotype: A much bigger clone sits one base away, suggesting this may be a read error.

This clonotype was obtained from a woman in her twenties or thirties with Graves' hyperthyroidism that later progressed to Graves' ophthalmopathy. Sequencing input: blood. This chain uses TRBV15 with TRBJ2-3, with 8 bases matching TRBD1. The CDR3 reads CVTSRRDRTTDTQYF. CDR3 in DNA: TGTGTCACCAGCAGGAGGGACAGGACCACAGATACGCAGTATTTT. The whole variable domain, remainder taken from reference TRBV15 and TRBJ2-3, is DAMVIQNPRYQVTQFGKPVTLSCSQTLNHNVMYWYQQKSSQAPKLLFHYYDKDFNNEADTPDNFQSRRPNTSFCFLDIRSPGLGDTAMYLCVTSRRDRTTDTQYFGPGTRLTVL.